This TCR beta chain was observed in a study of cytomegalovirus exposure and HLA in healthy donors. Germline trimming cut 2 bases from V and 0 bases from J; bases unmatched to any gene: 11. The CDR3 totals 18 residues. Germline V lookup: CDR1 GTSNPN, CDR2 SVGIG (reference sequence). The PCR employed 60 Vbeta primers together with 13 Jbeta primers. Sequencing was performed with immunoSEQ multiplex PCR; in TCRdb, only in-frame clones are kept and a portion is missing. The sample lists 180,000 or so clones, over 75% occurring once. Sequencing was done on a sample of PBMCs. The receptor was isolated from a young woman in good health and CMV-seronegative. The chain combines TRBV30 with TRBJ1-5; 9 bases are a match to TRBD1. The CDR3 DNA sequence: TGTGCCTGGAGTTCCGGGACAGGGAGTCGGTATAGCAATCAGCCCCAGCATTTT. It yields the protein CAWSSGTGSRYSNQPQHF.